The clone carrying this TCR beta chain was seen at least ten times. Using MiXCR, TCRdb re-called clones from the PCR reads. The data contain about 12,000 clones, about a third of them seen just once; the ten biggest clones take up around 12%. Per germline, CDR1 DFQATT and CDR2 SNEGSKA (reference sequence). The CDR3 length is 15 residues. The V segment lost 2 bases and the J segment 6 bases; nucleotides outside the gene matches: 8. Before thyroid surgery, none of the patients had received any treatment. This sample was included in a study of metastatic and nonmetastatic thyroid tumors. The V and J genes are TRBV20-1 and TRBJ2-1, with 9 positions matching TRBD2. The sequencing input was tumor tissue. The clonotype comes from a female donor with papillary thyroid cancer or a benign thyroid nodule (not recorded which). Some clones in this sample may be carry-over from other donors' samples. In nucleotides, the CDR3 is TGCAGTGCTAGATTCCCTCTAGCGGGGATCAATGAGCAGTTCTTC. Amino acid sequence: CSARFPLAGINEQFF.